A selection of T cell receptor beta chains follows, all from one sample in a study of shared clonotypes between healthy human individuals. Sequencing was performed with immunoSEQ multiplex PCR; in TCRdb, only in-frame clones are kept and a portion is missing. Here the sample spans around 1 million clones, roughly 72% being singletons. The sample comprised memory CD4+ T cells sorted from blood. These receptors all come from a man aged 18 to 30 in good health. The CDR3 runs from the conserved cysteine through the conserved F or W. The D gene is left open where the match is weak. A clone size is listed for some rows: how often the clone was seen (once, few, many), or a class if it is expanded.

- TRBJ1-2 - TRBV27 CASSLSRASGYTF TGTGCCAGCAGTTTATCCAGGGCTTCTGGCTACACCTTC
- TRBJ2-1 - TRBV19 CASSIKASGNEQFF TGTGCCAGTAGTATAAAGGCAAGTGGTAATGAGCAGTTCTTC
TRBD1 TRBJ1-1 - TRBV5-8 CASSPRDRVNTEAFF TGTGCCAGCAGCCCGAGGGACAGGGTGAACACTGAAGCTTTCTTT
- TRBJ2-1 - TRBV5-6 CASSLVGYEQFF TGTGCCAGCAGCTTGGTAGGTTATGAGCAGTTCTTC
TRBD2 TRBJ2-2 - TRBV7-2 CASSSGTSAFTGELFF TGTGCCAGCAGCTCCGGGACTAGCGCATTCACCGGGGAGCTGTTTTTT
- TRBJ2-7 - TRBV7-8 CASSTGISEQYF TGTGCCAGCAGTACAGGTATAAGCGAGCAGTACTTC
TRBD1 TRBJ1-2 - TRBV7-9 CASSAGQPYGYTF TGTGCCAGCAGCGCGGGACAGCCCTATGGCTACACCTTC
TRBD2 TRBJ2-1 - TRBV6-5 CASRRTSGPYNEQFF TGTGCCAGCAGACGGACTAGCGGGCCTTACAATGAGCAGTTCTTC
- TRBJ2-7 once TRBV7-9 CASSLGQSTYEQYF TGTGCCAGCAGCTTAGGACAGAGTACCTACGAGCAGTACTTC
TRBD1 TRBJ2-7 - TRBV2 CASSMDRAVHEQYF TGTGCCAGCAGCATGGACAGGGCGGTCCACGAGCAGTACTTC
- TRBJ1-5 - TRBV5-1 CASSLESGANQPQHF TGCGCCAGCAGCTTGGAATCCGGAGCCAATCAGCCCCAGCATTTT
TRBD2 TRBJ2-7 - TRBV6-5 CASSYSSSGARGTQYF TGTGCCAGCAGTTACTCGTCTAGCGGGGCAAGGGGTACGCAGTACTTC
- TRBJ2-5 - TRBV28 CASSPRHSDWVGTQYF TGTGCCAGCAGTCCCAGACATTCTGATTGGGTAGGGACCCAGTACTTC
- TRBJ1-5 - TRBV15 CATSRDPTRWPQHF TGTGCCACCAGCAGAGATCCGACGCGCTGGCCCCAGCATTTT
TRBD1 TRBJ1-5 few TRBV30 CAWSAGQGRNQPQHF TGTGCCTGGAGCGCGGGACAGGGGCGCAATCAGCCCCAGCATTTT